This T cell receptor beta chain was identified in a study of CD8 T cells in ankylosing spondylitis. The CDR3 runs 16 residues. Germline trimming cut 2 bases from V and 4 bases from J; bases unmatched to any gene: 8. Germline values: CDR1 SEHNR, CDR2 FQNEAQ (reference sequence). TCRdb re-called the 5' RACE reads with MiXCR, one entry per CDR3 protein. Among 230,000 or so distinct CDR3 sequences listed, over 15% were seen once. The sample was blood, either unsorted or a sorted T cell fraction (not recorded which). The chain carries TRBV7-9 and TRBJ2-7, with 10 positions matching TRBD1. The TCR originated in a male donor with ankylosing spondylitis or in good health (not recorded which). CDR3 sequence: CASSLWPGQGMYEQYF. In DNA form, the CDR3 reads TGTGCCAGCAGCTTATGGCCGGGACAGGGGATGTACGAGCAGTACTTC.